The 28 T cell receptor beta chains below all came from one sample that was sequenced in a study of technical replicates of blood from a handful of donors. Clones were read by immunoSEQ multiplex PCR, and TCRdb kept only the in-frame ones, dropping some. Of about 61,000 clones in the sample, about 89% were seen once. Material for sequencing was PBMCs. The receptors were sampled from a human donor in good health. Some clones in this sample may be carry-over from other donors' samples.

This rearrangement joins TRBV6-6 to TRBJ1-1; tentatively, D is TRBD1 (6 bases). The CDR3 is made up of 14 amino acids. Germline lookup yields CDR1 MNHNY and CDR2 SVGAGI (reference sequence). V gave up 2 bases and J gave up 4 bases, with 11 bases separating them. CDR3 nucleotides: TGTGCCAGCAGTTACGGGGGCCTCGTCACTGAAGCTTTCTTT. This sequence encodes CASSYGGLVTEAFF.

The chain carries TRBV7-9 and TRBJ2-7; the D gene is possibly TRBD2 (5 bases). V was pared by 3 bases and J by 0 bases, with 9 bases between. CDR1 and CDR2 (germline): SEHNR, FQNEAQ (reference sequence). CDR3 length: 14 amino acids. The CDR3 region has the DNA TGTGCCAGCAGCTTGGACGGGAACTCCTACGAGCAGTACTTC. The encoded protein is CASSLDGNSYEQYF.

The V and J genes are TRBV10-3 and TRBJ1-4; TRBD1 matches 9 bases. The germline CDR1 and CDR2 sequences are ENHRY and SYGVKD. CDR3 length: 14 residues. J was trimmed by 8 bases and V by 4 bases; bases with no gene match: 5. This CDR3 reads CAISATTGGEKLFF. The CDR3 DNA follows: TGTGCCATCAGTGCAACGACAGGGGGAGAAAAACTGTTTTTT.

This clone occurred once. This sequence joins TRBV6-5 and TRBJ2-7; 12 bases fit TRBD2. The CDR3 consists of 16 residues. After removal of 4 bases from V and 1 base from J, the junction contained 5 bases not matched to a gene. Germline CDR1 MNHEY, CDR2 SVGAGI. The CDR3: CASSWLAGGGSYEQYF. In nucleotides, the CDR3 is TGTGCCAGCAGTTGGCTAGCGGGAGGGGGTTCCTACGAGCAGTACTTC.

The gene calls are TRBV7-6 and TRBJ1-2; 11 positions agree with TRBD1. The length of the CDR3 is 14 residues. Germline CDR1 SGHVS, CDR2 FNYEAQ. V gave up 1 base and J gave up 8 bases; unmatched junction bases: 3. The CDR3 reads CASSLEGQGEGYTF. CDR3 bases: TGTGCCAGCAGCTTAGAGGGACAGGGGGAGGGCTACACCTTC.

This clone was observed a single time. The J gene is TRBJ1-1, the V gene TRBV13; 8 nucleotides agree with TRBD1. Trimming at V came to 4 bases and at J to 4 bases, leaving 5 bases not matched to a gene. Germline lookup yields CDR1 PRHDT and CDR2 FYEKMQ (reference sequence). This CDR3 is 14 amino acids long. The CDR3 region has the DNA TGTGCCAGCAGCTCCCGGGACAGGCCCACTGAAGCTTTCTTT. Translation: CASSSRDRPTEAFF.

The chain combines TRBV5-5 with TRBJ1-5; 7 bases match TRBD1. The V segment lost 4 bases and the J segment 11 bases; nucleotides outside the gene matches: 15. Germline values: CDR1 SGHKS, CDR2 YYEKEE (reference sequence). The CDR3 contains 15 residues. CDR3 sequence reads: CASSNGTALVEAQHF. The CDR3 DNA sequence: TGTGCCAGCAGCAACGGGACAGCCCTAGTAGAAGCCCAGCATTTT.

The J gene is TRBJ1-3, the V gene TRBV18, with 7 bases identical to TRBD1. After removal of 3 bases from V and 4 bases from J, the junction contained 6 bases not matched to a gene. This CDR3 comprises 15 residues. Looked up from germline, CDR1 is KGHSH and CDR2 is LQKENI. CDR3 bases: TGTGCCAGCTCACCGGAGCAGGGACAGGGAAACACCATATATTTT. It codes for CASSPEQGQGNTIYF.

The genes are TRBV25-1 and TRBJ2-5, with TRBD1 matching over 7 bases. This CDR3 region has 14 residues. With V trimmed by 5 bases and J by 1 base, 4 bases remained unmatched. Per germline, CDR1 MGHDK and CDR2 SYGVNS. The DNA of the CDR3 is TGTGCCAGCAGTCCCGGGACAGTCCAAGAGACCCAGTACTTC. It yields the protein CASSPGTVQETQYF.

CDR3 bases: TGTGCCATCTTTCCGGGACAGGGCTTTGGGTCCCTAAACGAGCAGTACTTC. It codes for CAIFPGQGFGSLNEQYF. The chain combines TRBV28 with TRBJ2-7, with 9 bases identical to TRBD1. With V trimmed by 10 bases and J by 5 bases, 21 bases remained unmatched. The CDR3 totals 17 residues. Germline values: CDR1 MDHEN, CDR2 SYDVKM.

The V call is TRBV6-6, the J call TRBJ1-1; 7 bases are a match to TRBD1. V was clipped by 4 bases and J by 1 base; unmatched bases: 6. There are 15 residues in the CDR3. Germline V gene data show CDR1 as MNHNY and CDR2 as SVGAGI (reference sequence). Here the CDR3 DNA reads TGTGCCAGCAGTTTCACGACAGGGTCGAACACTGAAGCTTTCTTT. It specifies CASSFTTGSNTEAFF.

The chain has TRBV16 and TRBJ1-1; D is undetermined. The V gene's germline CDR1 is KGHSY and CDR2 FQNENV. The CDR3 runs 13 residues. Deletions cut 3 bases from V and 4 bases from J, with 9 bases between. CDR3 DNA sequence: TGTGCCAGCAGCCAGGGTCGGGGCACTGAAGCTTTCTTT. It is translated as CASSQGRGTEAFF.

DNA of the CDR3: TGTGCCAGCACCGCCCCGGGAGGCAATCAGCCCCAGCATTTT. This gives the protein CASTAPGGNQPQHF. The V and J genes are TRBV6-6 and TRBJ1-5; D is unclear. Germline loops: CDR1 MNHNY, CDR2 SVGAGI (reference sequence). The V end lost 7 bases, the J end lost 2 bases, and 12 bases lay between the germline ends. CDR3 length: 14 amino acids.

The chain joins TRBV2 to TRBJ2-7, with TRBD1 matching 11 bases. Trimming removed 4 bases from V and 4 bases from J; junction bases left unmatched: 6. CDR1 is SNHLY and CDR2 is FYNNEI in the germline V gene. CDR3 length: 15 residues. In DNA form, the CDR3 reads TGTGCCAGCAGTGGTCGGACAGGGGGCTCGTACGAGCAGTACTTC. Translated, it gives CASSGRTGGSYEQYF.

V gene TRBV5-6 combines with J gene TRBJ1-6, with 7 bases fitting TRBD1. Germline V gene sequence: CDR1 SGHDT, CDR2 YYEEEE. The CDR3 spans 16 residues. V lost 3 bases, J lost 2 bases, and 5 bases stayed unmatched. The CDR3 spells CASSSRTGAYNSPLHF. In nucleotides, the CDR3 is TGTGCCAGCAGCTCCAGAACAGGGGCCTATAATTCACCCCTCCACTTT.

The CDR3 DNA follows: TGTGCCAGCAGCTTAGAAACTAGCGGACTAGGTGAGCAGTTCTTC. This encodes CASSLETSGLGEQFF. The chain combines TRBV7-9 with TRBJ2-1; TRBD2 matches 8 bases. Germline CDR1 SEHNR, CDR2 FQNEAQ (reference sequence). The CDR3 consists of 15 residues. The junction had 8 bases not matched to a gene; V was cut back by 1 base and J by 9 bases.

This clone was found once. This rearrangement joins TRBV18 to TRBJ2-1, with D possibly TRBD1 on 6 matching bases. The CDR3 spans 15 residues. CDR1 KGHSH and CDR2 LQKENI come from the germline V gene. V was clipped by 3 bases and J by 1 base, with 10 bases between them. CDR3 amino acids: CASSPRGSSYNEQFF. In nucleotides, the CDR3 is TGTGCCAGCTCACCCAGGGGTTCTTCCTACAATGAGCAGTTCTTC.

The chain is built from TRBV7-2 and TRBJ2-5, with D tentatively TRBD1 (5 bases). V lost 5 bases and J 5 bases, leaving 15 bases between the germline ends. CDR1 and CDR2 from the germline V gene are SGHTA and FQGNSA. The CDR3 totals 14 residues. As DNA, the CDR3 is TGTGCCAGCAGCCCCACCTGGGGCCGGGAGACCCAGTACTTC. Translated, it gives CASSPTWGRETQYF.

This clone occurred a few times. This sequence joins TRBV9 and TRBJ1-6; TRBD1 agrees at 11 bases. Trimming at V came to 3 bases and at J to 9 bases, leaving 2 bases not matched to a gene. The CDR3 is 14 amino acids. Germline V gene sequence: CDR1 SGDLS, CDR2 YYNGEE. CDR3 bases: TGTGCCAGCAGCGGGGGACAGGGGGGTTCACCCCTCCACTTT. Protein product: CASSGGQGGSPLHF.

In this sample, this clone turned up once. The V and J genes are TRBV10-3 and TRBJ1-2; D possibly corresponds to TRBD1 (6 bases). With 10 bases removed from V and 4 bases from J, the gap between germline ends came to 19 bases. The CDR3 loop spans 14 amino acids. Per the germline V gene, CDR1 is ENHRY and CDR2 is SYGVKD. CDR3 sequence: CATLRQETGYGYTF. The CDR3 DNA sequence: TGTGCCACCCTCAGACAGGAGACAGGCTATGGCTACACCTTC.

This clone was detected only a few times. V and J are TRBV7-9 and TRBJ2-1; a weak D match, TRBD1 (6 bases). The CDR3 is 13 residues long. V was cut by 3 bases and J by 5 bases, with 8 bases left in between. Germline V gene sequence: CDR1 SEHNR, CDR2 FQNEAQ (reference sequence). The CDR3 loop is CASSLTGDNEQFF. The CDR3 coding sequence is TGTGCCAGCAGCTTGACAGGTGACAATGAGCAGTTCTTC.

This chain links TRBV4-1 with TRBJ1-2; the D is unclear. The CDR3 is made up of 15 amino acids. The V gene's germline CDR1 is MGHRA and CDR2 YSYEKL. The V end was cut by 1 base, the J end by 3 bases, with 12 bases between. CDR3 in amino acids: CASSQGAGSDYGYTF. For the CDR3, the DNA is TGCGCCAGCAGCCAAGGGGCCGGTTCGGACTATGGCTACACCTTC.

The chain links TRBV19 to TRBJ2-6; D is perhaps TRBD1 (5 bases). Trimming stripped 3 bases from V and 0 bases from J, with 15 bases between. Germline V gene lookup returns CDR1 LNHDA and CDR2 SQIVND (reference sequence). This CDR3 region has 18 residues. CDR3 sequence: CASSMIRQGSSGANVLTF. CDR3 nucleotide sequence: TGTGCCAGTAGTATGATCAGGCAGGGTAGCTCTGGGGCCAACGTCCTGACTTTC.

This chain joins TRBV19 and TRBJ1-6; unclear D gene. Germline V gives CDR1 LNHDA, CDR2 SQIVND (reference sequence). The V end was cut by 8 bases, the J end by 9 bases, with 14 bases between. The length of the CDR3 is 13 residues. The chain's CDR3 is CASQRAEGSPLHF. The CDR3 DNA is TGTGCCAGTCAGCGGGCGGAGGGTTCACCCCTCCACTTT.

The genes are TRBV6-5 and TRBJ1-2; D unclear. Germline CDR1 is MNHEY and CDR2 is SVGAGI. Trimming removed 0 bases at V and 8 bases at J, with 10 bases between. The CDR3 totals 13 residues. The CDR3 DNA reads TGTGCCAGCAGTTACTCCGAACTACAAGGCTACACCTTC. As protein: CASSYSELQGYTF.

This rearrangement joins TRBV4-2 to TRBJ2-1; D not resolved. V was trimmed by 1 base and J by 6 bases, leaving 10 bases between them. The CDR3 totals 14 residues. CDR1 is LGHNA, CDR2 YNFKEQ, per germline. The CDR3: CASSQGHAVNEQFF. CDR3 in DNA: TGTGCCAGCAGCCAAGGGCATGCAGTCAATGAGCAGTTCTTC.

The rearrangement uses TRBV5-6 and TRBJ2-1; 14 bases align to TRBD2. CDR3 length: 15 residues. After removal of 4 bases from V and 7 bases from J, the junction contained 4 bases not matched to a gene. Looked up from germline, CDR1 is SGHDT and CDR2 is YYEEEE. The chain's CDR3 is CASSDGLAGGNEQFF. The CDR3 coding sequence is TGTGCCAGCAGCGACGGACTAGCGGGAGGAAATGAGCAGTTCTTC.

This clone was found many times. The V and J genes are TRBV7-2 and TRBJ2-7, with 7 bases that match TRBD1. Germline V gene sequence: CDR1 SGHTA, CDR2 FQGNSA. After removal of 5 bases from V and 3 bases from J, the junction contained 4 bases not matched to a gene. This CDR3 spans 13 amino acids. Written as DNA, the CDR3 is TGTGCCAGCAGCAGGGACAGAGACTACGAGCAGTACTTC. It encodes CASSRDRDYEQYF.